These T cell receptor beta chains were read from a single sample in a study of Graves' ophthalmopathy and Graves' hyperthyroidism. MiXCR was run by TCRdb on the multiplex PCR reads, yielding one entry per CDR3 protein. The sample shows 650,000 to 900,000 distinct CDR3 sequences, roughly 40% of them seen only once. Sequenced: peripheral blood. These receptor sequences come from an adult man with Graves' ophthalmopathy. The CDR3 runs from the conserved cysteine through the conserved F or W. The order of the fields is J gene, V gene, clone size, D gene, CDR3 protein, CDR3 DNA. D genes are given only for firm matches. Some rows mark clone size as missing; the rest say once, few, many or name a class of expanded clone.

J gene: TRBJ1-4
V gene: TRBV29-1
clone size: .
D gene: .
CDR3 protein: CSASGSTGMVKNCFF
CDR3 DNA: .

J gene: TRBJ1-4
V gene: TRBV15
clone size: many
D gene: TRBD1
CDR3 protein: CATSRGAGQGGEKLFF
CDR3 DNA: TGTGCCACCAGCAGAGGCGCGGGACAGGGCGGTGAAAAACTGTTTTTT

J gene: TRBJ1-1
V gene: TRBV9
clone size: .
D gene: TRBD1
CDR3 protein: CTSSVTGMNTEAFF
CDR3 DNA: TGTACCAGCAGCGTGACAGGGATGAACACTGAAGCTTTCTTT

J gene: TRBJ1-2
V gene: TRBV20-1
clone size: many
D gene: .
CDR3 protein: CSARDGYYGYTF
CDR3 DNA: TGCAGTGCTAGGGACGGATACTATGGCTACACCTTC

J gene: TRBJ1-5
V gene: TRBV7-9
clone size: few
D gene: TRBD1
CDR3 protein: CASSLPRDRRQPQHF
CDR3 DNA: TGTGCCAGCAGCTTACCACGGGACAGGAGACAGCCCCAGCATTTT

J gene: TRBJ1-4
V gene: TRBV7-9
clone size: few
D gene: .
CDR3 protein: CASSSQGGINEKLFF
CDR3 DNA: TGTGCCAGCAGCTCCCAGGGTGGTATTAATGAAAAACTGTTTTTT

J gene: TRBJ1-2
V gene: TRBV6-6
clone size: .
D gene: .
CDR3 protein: CASSYSTPNYGYTF
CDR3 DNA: TGTGCCAGCAGTTACTCGACACCGAACTATGGCTACACCTTC

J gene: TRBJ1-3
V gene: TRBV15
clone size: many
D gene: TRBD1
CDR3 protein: CATSPGQVLFSGNTIYF
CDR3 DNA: TGTGCCACCAGCCCGGGACAGGTCCTTTTCTCTGGAAACACCATATATTTT

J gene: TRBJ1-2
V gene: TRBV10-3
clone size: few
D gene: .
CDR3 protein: CASSDRSIQGYGYTF
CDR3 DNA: TGTGCCAGCAGTGACAGGAGCATTCAAGGGTATGGCTACACCTTC

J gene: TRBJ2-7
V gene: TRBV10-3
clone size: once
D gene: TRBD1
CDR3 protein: CAIETGGKNEQYF
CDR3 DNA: TGTGCCATCGAAACAGGGGGAAAGAACGAGCAGTACTTC

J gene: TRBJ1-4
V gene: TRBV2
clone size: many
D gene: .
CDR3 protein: CASRTSEATNEKLFF
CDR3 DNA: TGTGCCAGCAGGACCTCGGAGGCAACTAATGAAAAACTGTTTTTT

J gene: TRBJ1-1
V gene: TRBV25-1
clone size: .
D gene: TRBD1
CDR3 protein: CASSSHNRGNTEAFF
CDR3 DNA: TGTGCCAGCAGTTCACACAACAGGGGTAACACTGAAGCTTTCTTT

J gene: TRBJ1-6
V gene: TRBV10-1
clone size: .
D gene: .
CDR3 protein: CASSESRVSPLHF
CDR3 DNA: TGCGCCAGCAGTGAGTCGAGGGTTTCACCCCTCCACTTT

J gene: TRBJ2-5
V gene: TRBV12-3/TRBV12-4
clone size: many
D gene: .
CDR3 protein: CASSLGGAGETQYF
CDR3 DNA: TGTGCCAGCAGCTTAGGGGGGGCAGGAGAGACCCAGTACTTC

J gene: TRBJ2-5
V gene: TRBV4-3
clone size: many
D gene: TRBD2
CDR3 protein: CASSQEVSSGRVGQETQYF
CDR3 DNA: TGCGCCAGCAGCCAAGAAGTATCTAGCGGGAGGGTAGGTCAAGAGACCCAGTACTTC

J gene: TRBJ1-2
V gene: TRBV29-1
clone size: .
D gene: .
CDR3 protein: CSVSGGDYGYTF
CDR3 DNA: TGCAGCGTGAGTGGAGGGGACTATGGCTACACCTTC

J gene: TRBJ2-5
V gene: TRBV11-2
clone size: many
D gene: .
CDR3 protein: CASSLGRSSETQYF
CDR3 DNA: TGTGCCAGCAGCTTAGGAAGGTCTTCGGAGACCCAGTACTTC

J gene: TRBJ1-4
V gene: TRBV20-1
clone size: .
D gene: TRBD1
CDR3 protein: CSADPGTAGEKLFF
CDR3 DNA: TGCAGTGCGGATCCCGGGACAGCCGGGGAAAAACTGTTTTTT

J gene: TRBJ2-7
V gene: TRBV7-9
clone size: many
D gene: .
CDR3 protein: CASSLGQVYEQYF
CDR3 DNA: TGCGCCAGCAGCTTGGGGCAGGTCTACGAGCAGTACTTC

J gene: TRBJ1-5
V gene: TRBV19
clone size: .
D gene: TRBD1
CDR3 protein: CASKKGRTGDQPQHF
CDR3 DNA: TGTGCCAGTAAAAAAGGTCGGACAGGGGATCAGCCCCAGCATTTT

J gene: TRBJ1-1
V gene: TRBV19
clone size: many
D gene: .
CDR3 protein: CASSSGRDMNTEAFF
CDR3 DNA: TGTGCCAGTAGTTCGGGTCGAGACATGAACACTGAAGCTTTCTTT

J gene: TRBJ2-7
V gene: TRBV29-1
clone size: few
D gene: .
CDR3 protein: CSAARGTGEQYF
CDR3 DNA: TGCAGCGCGGCGAGGGGGACCGGGGAGCAGTACTTC

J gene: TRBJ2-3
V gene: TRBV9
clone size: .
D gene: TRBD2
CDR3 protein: CASSDGLAGGRDTQYF
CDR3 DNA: TGTGCCAGCAGCGATGGACTAGCGGGAGGGAGGGATACGCAGTATTTT

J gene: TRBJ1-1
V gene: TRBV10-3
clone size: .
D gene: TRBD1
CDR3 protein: CASSVETGDYNEAFF
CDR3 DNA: TGTGCCAGCAGTGTAGAGACAGGGGATTACAATGAAGCTTTCTTT

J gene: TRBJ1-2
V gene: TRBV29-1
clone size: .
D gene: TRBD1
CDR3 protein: CSALDRDPGYTF
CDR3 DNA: TGCAGCGCGTTGGACAGGGATCCTGGCTACACCTTC

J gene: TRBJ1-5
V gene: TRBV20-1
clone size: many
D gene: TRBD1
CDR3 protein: CSAAKTGEDNQPQHF
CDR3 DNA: TGCAGTGCCGCGAAGACAGGGGAGGACAATCAGCCCCAGCATTTT

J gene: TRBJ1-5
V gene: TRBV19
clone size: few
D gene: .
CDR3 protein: CASSPGTRGSNQPQHF
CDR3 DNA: TGTGCCAGTAGTCCAGGGACACGAGGGAGCAATCAGCCCCAGCATTTT

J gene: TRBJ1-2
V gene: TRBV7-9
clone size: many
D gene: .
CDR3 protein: CASSRRENYGYTF
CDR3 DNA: TGTGCCAGCAGCCGACGGGAAAACTATGGCTACACCTTC

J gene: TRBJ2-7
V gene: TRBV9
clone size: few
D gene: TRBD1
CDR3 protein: CASSRDSQTYEQYF
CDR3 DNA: TGTGCCAGCAGCAGGGACAGCCAGACCTACGAGCAGTACTTC

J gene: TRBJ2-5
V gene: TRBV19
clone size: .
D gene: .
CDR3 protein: CASSVRQVGETQYF
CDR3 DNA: TGTGCCAGTAGTGTGCGACAGGTTGGGGAGACCCAGTACTTC

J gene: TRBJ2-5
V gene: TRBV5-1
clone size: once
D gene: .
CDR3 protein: CASSYQGSEEAQYF
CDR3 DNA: TGCGCCAGCAGCTATCAGGGTTCTGAGGAGGCCCAGTACTTC

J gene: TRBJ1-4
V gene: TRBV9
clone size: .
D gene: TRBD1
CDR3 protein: CASGGTVDNEKLFF
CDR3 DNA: TGTGCCAGCGGGGGGACAGTGGATAATGAAAAACTGTTTTTT

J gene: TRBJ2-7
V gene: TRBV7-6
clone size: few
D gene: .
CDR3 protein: CASSGRDGLSYEQYF
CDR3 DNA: TGTGCCAGCAGCGGACGGGACGGACTCTCCTACGAGCAGTACTTC

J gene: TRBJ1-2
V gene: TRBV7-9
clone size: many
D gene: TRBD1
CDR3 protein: CASSPRQGSVGYTF
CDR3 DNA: TGTGCCAGCAGCCCCAGACAGGGATCGGTTGGCTACACCTTC

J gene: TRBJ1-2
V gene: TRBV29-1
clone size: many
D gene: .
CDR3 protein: CSVDAGVYGYTF
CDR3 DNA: TGCAGCGTTGACGCAGGGGTGTATGGCTACACCTTC

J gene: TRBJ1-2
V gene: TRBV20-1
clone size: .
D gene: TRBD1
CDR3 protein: CSAGDRGPFQSYTF
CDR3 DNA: TGCAGTGCTGGAGACAGGGGGCCCTTTCAGAGCTACACCTTC

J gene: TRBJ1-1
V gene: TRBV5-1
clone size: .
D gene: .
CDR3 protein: CASSPGTSVGTEAFF
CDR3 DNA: TGCGCCAGCAGCCCCGGGACTTCCGTCGGCACTGAAGCTTTCTTT

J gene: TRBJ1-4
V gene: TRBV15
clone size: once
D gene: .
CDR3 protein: CATSSEQGTNEKLFF
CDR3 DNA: TGTGCCACCAGCAGTGAGCAGGGGACTAATGAAAAACTGTTTTTT